These 24 T cell receptor beta chains originate from one sample sequenced in a study of shared clonotypes between healthy human individuals. Assay: immunoSEQ multiplex PCR; the TCRdb copy retains only in-frame clones and omits some. Of around 2.1 million clones listed, about 92% are singletons. Naive CD8 cells comprised CD45RO-negative, CCR7-positively selected cells, excluding terminally differentiated effector memory CD45RA+ cells. Sequenced: naive CD8+ T cells from PBMCs. The receptors come from a man between 18 and 35 years old in good health. Some clones in this sample may be carry-over from other donors' samples.

The chain joins TRBV27 to TRBJ2-3; a weak D match, TRBD2 (6 bases). This CDR3 is 14 amino acids long. With 7 bases removed from V and 2 bases from J, the gap between germline ends came to 13 bases. Germline CDR1 MNHEY, CDR2 SMNVEV (reference sequence). CDR3 nucleotide sequence: TGTGCCAGCACCTGGGGGAGGAACACAGATACGCAGTATTTT. Translated: CASTWGRNTDTQYF.

In regard to this clone: One junction end disagrees with the germline gene, perhaps due to a read error. J is TRBJ1-2 and V is TRBV9; D perhaps matches TRBD1 (6 bases). Germline V gene sequence: CDR1 SGDLS, CDR2 YYNGEE. The CDR3 extends over 15 amino acids. As DNA, the CDR3 is TGTGCCCGCAGCGTAGGTGGGGGGGCGAGGTATGGCTACACCTTC. Translated: CARSVGGGARYGYTF.

The chain couples TRBV4-2 to TRBJ2-5; 11 nucleotides match TRBD1. Germline V gene data show CDR1 as LGHNA and CDR2 as YNFKEQ. With 2 bases clipped from V and 5 bases from J, the junction kept 7 bases outside the gene matches. CDR3 length equals 16 residues. Written as DNA, the CDR3 is TGTGCCAGCAGCCAACCTCCGGGACAGGGGGATGAGACCCAGTACTTC. This gives the protein CASSQPPGQGDETQYF.

The chain uses TRBV6-5 and TRBJ2-7; D uncertain. The CDR3 contains 13 residues. V was cut by 0 bases and J by 9 bases, with 12 bases left in between. Germline lookup yields CDR1 MNHEY and CDR2 SVGAGI. The chain's CDR3 is CASSYSDQSVQYF. CDR3 nucleotides: TGTGCCAGCAGTTACTCGGATCAGTCGGTGCAGTACTTC.

The chain uses TRBV4-2 and TRBJ2-1, with D possibly called TRBD1 or TRBD2 (5 bases each). The CDR3 is 14 residues long. V shed 5 bases and J shed 4 bases, with 12 bases lying between them. Germline values: CDR1 LGHNA, CDR2 YNFKEQ. As DNA, the CDR3 is TGTGCCAGCAGCACCCTAGGGACGTACAATGAGCAGTTCTTC. It yields the protein CASSTLGTYNEQFF.

This rearrangement joins TRBV30 to TRBJ1-2; D remains unclear. The CDR3 loop spans 18 amino acids. Germline values: CDR1 GTSNPN, CDR2 SVGIG (reference sequence). Deletions cut 5 bases from V and 0 bases from J, with 25 bases between. The CDR3 loop is CAWWIPSISGSPNYGYTF. Here the CDR3 DNA reads TGTGCCTGGTGGATCCCTTCGATAAGCGGCTCACCTAACTATGGCTACACCTTC.

The V and J genes are TRBV14 and TRBJ2-1; the D gene is possibly TRBD2 (7 bases). CDR3 length equals 15 residues. Per germline, CDR1 SGHDN and CDR2 FVKESK. The ends were cut back, 2 bases at V and 4 bases at J, with 12 bases in the middle. CDR3 protein: CASSQPGGPYNEQFF. The CDR3 bases are TGTGCCAGCAGCCAACCCGGGGGGCCGTACAATGAGCAGTTCTTC. The whole variable domain, filled in from reference TRBV14 and TRBJ2-1, reads EAGVTQFPSHSVIEKGQTVTLRCDPISGHDNLYWYRRVMGKEIKFLLHFVKESKQDESGMPNNRFLAERTGGTYSTLKVQPAELEDSGVYFCASSQPGGPYNEQFFGPGTRLTVL.

This rearrangement joins TRBV15 to TRBJ1-1, with D perhaps matching TRBD1 (6 bases). Trimming stripped 5 bases from V and 11 bases from J, with 21 bases between. Per germline, CDR1 LNHNV and CDR2 YYDKDF (reference sequence). This CDR3 is 14 amino acids long. The CDR3 DNA is TGTGCCACCAGCCTGTCCAGGGGCGGGGGAGGGGCTTTCTTT. It specifies CATSLSRGGGGAFF. Combining the CDR3 with reference TRBV15 and TRBJ1-1 gives the whole variable domain DAMVIQNPRYQVTQFGKPVTLSCSQTLNHNVMYWYQQKSSQAPKLLFHYYDKDFNNEADTPDNFQSRRPNTSFCFLDIRSPGLGDTAMYLCATSLSRGGGGAFFGQGTRLTVV.

V and J are TRBV28 and TRBJ2-7, with 7 bases fitting TRBD2. This CDR3 is built from 15 residues. Per germline, CDR1 MDHEN and CDR2 SYDVKM. J gave up 0 bases and V 5 bases, and 7 bases lay outside the gene matches. CDR3 amino acids: CASSEIGGSSYEQYF. The CDR3 DNA follows: TGTGCCAGCAGTGAAATCGGGGGGAGCTCCTACGAGCAGTACTTC.

The chain recombines TRBV7-3 with TRBJ1-3; D possibly corresponds to TRBD1 (5 bases). The length of the CDR3 is 15 residues. With 4 bases removed from V and 0 bases from J, the gap between germline ends came to 10 bases. Looked up from germline, CDR1 is SGHTA and CDR2 is FQGTGA. The CDR3 bases are TGTGCCAGCAGCTCGGGACCGACCTCTGGAAACACCATATATTTT. Residues: CASSSGPTSGNTIYF.

The chain has TRBV7-3 and TRBJ2-7; D could derive from TRBD1 or TRBD2 (5 bases each). Germline V CDR1 and CDR2: SGHTA, FQGTGA. Between the trimmed V and J ends, which lost 5 bases and 2 bases, there was a span of 19 bases. This CDR3 spans 16 amino acids. CDR3 protein: CASSPRGPAGTYEQYF. The DNA of the CDR3 is TGTGCCAGCAGCCCCCGGGGCCCAGCTGGCACCTACGAGCAGTACTTC.

V gene TRBV7-9 combines with J gene TRBJ1-4; no reliable D call. This CDR3 spans 13 amino acids. Germline CDR1 is SEHNR and CDR2 is FQNEAQ (reference sequence). The germline V and J ends were trimmed by 5 bases and 8 bases, with 12 bases remaining between them. The CDR3 region is CASSGYSGEKLFF. For the CDR3, the DNA is TGTGCCAGCAGCGGGTACTCGGGGGAAAAACTGTTTTTT.

This clone was found once. The rearrangement links TRBV27 to TRBJ2-2, with D possibly being TRBD1 or TRBD2 (5 bases each). CDR1 and CDR2 from the germline V gene are MNHEY and SMNVEV (reference sequence). Trimming pared 4 bases from V and 2 bases from J, leaving 11 bases between. This CDR3 has 15 residues. CDR3 DNA: TGTGCCAGCAGTTGGGACGGTTTCAACACCGGGGAGCTGTTTTTT. Its translation: CASSWDGFNTGELFF.

This chain links TRBV7-9 with TRBJ2-1; 7 nucleotides match TRBD1. Germline lookup yields CDR1 SEHNR and CDR2 FQNEAQ (reference sequence). Trimming removed 5 bases from V and 8 bases from J; junction bases left unmatched: 9. This CDR3 has 14 residues. CDR3 residues: CASSPQGTSDEQFF. Here the CDR3 DNA reads TGTGCCAGCAGCCCACAGGGGACGAGCGATGAGCAGTTCTTC.

This clone was observed a single time. The sample has other DNA sequences that encode this CDR3 too. The chain employs TRBV25-1 and TRBJ1-5; D is unresolved. Germline loops: CDR1 MGHDK, CDR2 SYGVNS. Deletions cut 3 bases from V and 0 bases from J, with 6 bases between. The CDR3 sequence is 14 residues long. Here the CDR3 DNA reads TGTGCCAGCAGTGAGAACTATAGCAATCAGCCCCAGCATTTT. It yields the protein CASSENYSNQPQHF.

The chain couples TRBV4-1 to TRBJ2-7, with TRBD1 identical over 10 bases. Germline CDR1 MGHRA, CDR2 YSYEKL. V shed 0 bases, J shed 4 bases, and the junction held 9 bases outside the gene matches. This CDR3 contains 17 residues. The DNA of the CDR3 is TGCGCCAGCAGCCAAGAGCCGGGACAGGGGCTTATGTACGAGCAGTACTTC. Encoded protein: CASSQEPGQGLMYEQYF.

V is TRBV28 and J is TRBJ2-7; possibly TRBD2 for D (5 bases). This CDR3 contains 14 residues. Looked up from germline, CDR1 is MDHEN and CDR2 is SYDVKM. V was cut by 6 bases and J by 0 bases, with 12 bases left in between. CDR3 sequence (DNA): TGTGCCAGCAGGAGGGTAGGGAGCTCCTACGAGCAGTACTTC. This translates into CASRRVGSSYEQYF.

The count of this clone is one. The chain is built from TRBV27 and TRBJ2-5; 10 positions agree with TRBD2. The germline CDR1 and CDR2 sequences are MNHEY and SMNVEV (reference sequence). The CDR3 contains 15 residues. Unmatched junction bases numbered 9, after V lost 8 bases and J lost 3 bases. CDR3 bases: TGTGCCAGCTCTCTGAATGGACTAGCGGAAGAGACCCAGTACTTC. As protein: CASSLNGLAEETQYF.

The V call is TRBV5-1, the J call TRBJ2-3; 12 bases align to TRBD2. This CDR3 spans 16 amino acids. V gave up 4 bases and J gave up 2 bases; unmatched junction bases: 5. Germline CDR1 and CDR2: SGHRS and YFSETQ. CDR3 nucleotides: TGCGCCAGCAGCGCTGGGACTAGCGGGTACACAGATACGCAGTATTTT. Residues: CASSAGTSGYTDTQYF.

J is TRBJ1-5 and V is TRBV4-3; D is uncertain. The germline CDR1 and CDR2 sequences are LGHNA and YSLEER. CDR3 length: 13 amino acids. The V end lost 4 bases, the J end lost 0 bases, and 4 bases lay between the germline ends. In DNA, the CDR3 is TGCGCCAGCAGCCCCGATAGCAATCAGCCCCAGCATTTT. This codes for CASSPDSNQPQHF.

The rearrangement links TRBV27 to TRBJ2-3, with TRBD2 identical over 8 bases. The length of the CDR3 is 14 residues. Germline values: CDR1 MNHEY, CDR2 SMNVEV (reference sequence). Trimming took 2 bases from V and 4 from J; bases not matched to a gene: 2. CDR3 in DNA: TGTGCCAGCAGTTTAATGGGACTAGCAGATACGCAGTATTTT. This translates into CASSLMGLADTQYF.

V is TRBV18 and J is TRBJ1-1; D gene unclear. The germline V gene has CDR1 KGHSH and CDR2 LQKENI. This CDR3 is 15 amino acids long. Trimming removed 0 bases from V and 0 bases from J, with 8 bases in between. CDR3 DNA sequence: TGTGCCAGCTCACCACCGGGTTTTATGAACACTGAAGCTTTCTTT. It translates to CASSPPGFMNTEAFF.

This sequence joins TRBV2 and TRBJ1-2, with 7 bases lining up with TRBD1. The CDR3 totals 12 residues. V was pared by 8 bases and J by 7 bases, with 7 bases of the junction left unmatched. The V gene's germline CDR1 is SNHLY and CDR2 FYNNEI. The CDR3 spells CASSDRESGYTF. The DNA for the CDR3 is TGTGCCAGCTCCGACAGGGAGTCTGGCTACACCTTC. The full variable domain, with the rest looked up from reference TRBV2 and TRBJ1-2, is EPEVTQTPSHQVTQMGQEVILRCVPISNHLYFYWYRQILGQKVEFLVSFYNNEISEKSEIFDDQFSVERPDGSNFTLKIRSTKLEDSAMYFCASSDRESGYTFGSGTRLTVV.

This rearrangement joins TRBV4-1 to TRBJ1-1; the D is unclear. This CDR3 has 17 amino acids. Germline V gene data show CDR1 as MGHRA and CDR2 as YSYEKL. The ends were cut back, 0 bases at V and 1 base at J, with 15 bases in the middle. Here the CDR3 DNA reads TGCGCCAGCAGCCAAGATATCTCCGGAGGCTGGAACACTGAAGCTTTCTTT. Its protein product is CASSQDISGGWNTEAFF.